This T cell receptor (beta chain) is from a study of immune evolution from preneoplasia to lung adenocarcinoma. Broader study findings: Highest clonality occurred in KRAS-mutant, not EGFR-mutant or double wild-type, nodules.

Details on this clone: Its antigen remains unknown.

Produced via immunoSEQ multiplex PCR; TCRdb's table is partial and in-frame only. The sample holds approximately 5,000 clones, over 65% seen once. This CDR3 spans 13 amino acids. Germline trimming cut 3 bases from V and 7 bases from J; bases unmatched to any gene: 2. CDR1 SGHVS and CDR2 FQNEAQ come from the germline V gene. Material for sequencing was FFPE lung adenocarcinoma in situ tissue. The receptor's source is a person aged 55-80 years with lung adenocarcinoma. This chain connects TRBV7-8 to TRBJ1-4; 7 bases line up with TRBD1. The DNA of the CDR3 is TGTGCCAGCAGCTTCTCAGGGGGTGAAAAACTGTTTTTT. Amino acids: CASSFSGGEKLFF.